In its sample, the clone carrying this T cell receptor beta chain was seen once. The target antigen is unknown. These data belong to a study of post-analysis software for immune sequencing data. Study context: Recorded subtypes: relapsing-remitting, secondary progressive, progressive-relapsing; some patients unannotated.

This CDR3 region has 16 residues. Trimming removed 5 bases from V and 0 bases from J, with 15 bases in between. Germline lookup yields CDR1 MNHEY and CDR2 SMNVEV (reference sequence). Whole-study results and caveats: Comparison of patients with controls showed five TRBV segments more frequent in patients, TRBV5-6, TRBV5-1 and TRBV20-1 among them.

Presence of unique molecular identifiers characterized the TCR beta cDNA libraries. TCRdb reprocessed the PCR reads with MiXCR, giving one entry per CDR3 protein. The sample yields under 650,000 distinct CDR3 sequences, around 40% seen once. This chain links TRBV27 with TRBJ2-3; D perhaps matches TRBD2 (7 bases). The source is a girl aged 10 to 17 with multiple sclerosis. Specimen: blood. CDR3 region: CASSPRRGQSTDTQYF. CDR3 DNA sequence: TGTGCCAGCAGTCCCCGGCGGGGGCAAAGCACAGATACGCAGTATTTT.